These 30 T cell receptor beta chains originate from one sample sequenced in a study of blood T cell repertoires in COVID-19. The data were produced by immunoSEQ multiplex PCR, yet TCRdb's version contains in-frame clones alone and is incomplete. The table lists approximately 230,000 clones, about 80% of them singletons. Sequenced sample: PBMCs or T cells enriched from blood (not recorded which). These receptor sequences come from a middle-aged man who had recovered from COVID-19.

This clone came up once. The chain recombines TRBV11-2 with TRBJ2-5; a possible D gene is TRBD2 (7 bases). V dropped 6 bases and J dropped 5 bases, with 13 bases sitting between them. Germline V gene data show CDR1 as SGHAT and CDR2 as FQNNGV. CDR3 length: 13 residues. CDR3 in DNA: TGTGCCAGCAGACGGGGGGCCCGGGAGACCCAGTACTTC. It yields the protein CASRRGARETQYF.

The J gene is TRBJ2-3, the V gene TRBV6-5, with TRBD2 as a possible D gene (6 bases). CDR1 MNHEY and CDR2 SVGAGI come from the germline V gene. V was trimmed by 3 bases and J by 2 bases, leaving 12 bases between them. This CDR3 region has 15 residues. The CDR3 DNA sequence: TGTGCCAGCAGTTATGGGGTAGCGGCCACAGATACGCAGTATTTT. Translated: CASSYGVAATDTQYF.

This clone was detected once. J is TRBJ2-3 and V is TRBV27, with TRBD2 as a possible D gene (7 bases). Germline-derived CDR1 and CDR2 are MNHEY and SMNVEV (reference sequence). The CDR3 loop spans 15 amino acids. Trimming removed 5 bases from V and 0 bases from J, with 12 bases in between. The CDR3 sequence: CASSPGGPSTDTQYF. The CDR3 DNA follows: TGTGCCAGCAGTCCCGGGGGGCCAAGCACAGATACGCAGTATTTT.

The V and J genes are TRBV2 and TRBJ2-3; 7 bases map to TRBD1. With 7 bases clipped from V and 2 bases from J, the junction kept 3 bases outside the gene matches. The germline CDR1 and CDR2 sequences are SNHLY and FYNNEI. This CDR3 has 13 amino acids. CDR3 protein: CASKTGYTDTQYF. The CDR3 nucleotides read TGTGCCAGCAAGACAGGGTACACAGATACGCAGTATTTT.

In regard to this clone: The same CDR3 is also encoded by other DNA sequences in this sample. V gene TRBV7-3 combines with J gene TRBJ2-1; maybe TRBD2 (5 bases). Trimming removed 5 bases from V and 4 bases from J, with 9 bases in between. From germline, CDR1 is SGHTA and CDR2 FQGTGA. The CDR3 sequence is 13 residues long. The CDR3 DNA sequence: TGTGCCAGCAGCCTTACTAGTTACAATGAGCAGTTCTTC. As protein: CASSLTSYNEQFF. Full variable domain (missing parts from reference TRBV7-3 and TRBJ2-1): GAGVSQTPSNKVTEKGKYVELRCDPISGHTALYWYRQSLGQGPEFLIYFQGTGAADDSGLPNDRFFAVRPEGSVSTLKIQRTERGDSAVYLCASSLTSYNEQFFGPGTRLTVL.

This clone has only a few counts. V usage is TRBV18 and J usage is TRBJ1-5, with a tentative D call TRBD1 (5 bases). CDR1 and CDR2 from the germline V gene are KGHSH and LQKENI. CDR3 length: 15 residues. Trimming left V 1 base short and J 3 bases short, with 10 bases between. CDR3 amino acids: CASSPLGGTNQPQHF. CDR3 sequence (DNA): TGTGCCAGCTCACCACTGGGCGGGACCAATCAGCCCCAGCATTTT.

The J gene is TRBJ1-1, the V gene TRBV6-1; the D gene is possibly TRBD1 (6 bases). The CDR3 is made up of 14 amino acids. With 1 base removed from V and 6 bases from J, the gap between germline ends came to 12 bases. The germline gives CDR1 MNHNS, CDR2 SASEGT. CDR3 region: CASSEVYRVPEAFF. DNA of the CDR3: TGTGCCAGCAGTGAAGTGTACAGGGTCCCTGAAGCTTTCTTT.

The V call is TRBV29-1, the J call TRBJ2-1, with a tentative D call TRBD1 (6 bases). Per the germline V gene, CDR1 is SQVTM and CDR2 is ANQGSEA. The ends were cut back, 3 bases at V and 10 bases at J, with 13 bases in the middle. There are 12 residues in the CDR3. CDR3 in DNA: TGCAGCGTTGATCAGGGGCTCTGGGAGCAGTTCTTC. Translated, it gives CSVDQGLWEQFF.

J is TRBJ2-2 and V is TRBV7-3; 7 bases match TRBD1. The V gene end was trimmed by 5 bases and the J gene end by 0 bases; junction bases not matched to a gene: 6. Germline loops: CDR1 SGHTA, CDR2 FQGTGA. This CDR3 region has 16 residues. The CDR3 DNA follows: TGTGCCAGCAGCCCCAACCAGGGGGCGAACACCGGGGAGCTGTTTTTT. It codes for CASSPNQGANTGELFF.

The rearrangement joins TRBV29-1 to TRBJ1-3; D gene uncertain. Germline V CDR1 and CDR2: SQVTM, ANQGSEA. Trimming left V 1 base short and J 2 bases short, with 9 bases between. CDR3 length: 14 amino acids. The DNA for the CDR3 is TGCAGCGTTGAAGCCGGGGAAACTGGAAACACCATATATTTT. Translated, it gives CSVEAGETGNTIYF.

The chain recombines TRBV11-2 with TRBJ2-7, with D perhaps matching TRBD1 (5 bases). Germline lookup yields CDR1 SGHAT and CDR2 FQNNGV. V gave up 4 bases and J gave up 1 base, with 17 bases separating them. The CDR3 sequence is 16 residues long. The DNA for the CDR3 is TGTGCCAGCAGCTCCAAAGCAGGGTTGGGGTCCTACGAGCAGTACTTC. This translates into CASSSKAGLGSYEQYF.

CDR3 residues: CASSLGGLTGNTIYF. The CDR3 DNA follows: TGCGCCAGCAGCTTGGGTGGGCTGACTGGAAACACCATATATTTT. The J gene is TRBJ1-3, the V gene TRBV5-1; D uncertain. The CDR3 is 15 residues long. Trimming pared 0 bases from V and 2 bases from J, leaving 9 bases between. Germline assignment: CDR1 SGHRS and CDR2 YFSETQ.

This clone was counted only a few times. The chain has TRBV9 and TRBJ1-2, with TRBD1 matching over 10 bases. Germline trimming cut 4 bases from V and 7 bases from J; bases unmatched to any gene: 13. Germline assignment: CDR1 SGDLS and CDR2 YYNGEE. The CDR3 has 16 residues. The CDR3: CASSPSPGQGTGGYTF. DNA for the CDR3: TGTGCCAGCAGCCCTTCCCCGGGACAGGGGACAGGTGGCTACACCTTC. The full variable domain, completed using reference TRBV9 and TRBJ1-2, is DSGVTQTPKHLITATGQRVTLRCSPRSGDLSVYWYQQSLDQGLQFLIQYYNGEERAKGNILERFSAQQFPDLHSELNLSSLELGDSALYFCASSPSPGQGTGGYTFGSGTRLTVV.

This clone was recorded only once. The genes are TRBV10-2 and TRBJ1-1; D not certain. The CDR3 sequence is 13 residues long. Trimming shortened V by 6 bases and J by 3 bases, and 11 bases separated the two germline ends. The germline gives CDR1 WSHSY, CDR2 SAAADI. CDR3 sequence (DNA): TGCGCCAGCAGCCGCGGGGAGTACACTGAAGCTTTCTTT. Amino acid sequence: CASSRGEYTEAFF.

The rearrangement links TRBV18 to TRBJ2-1, with 8 positions matching TRBD2. Germline trimming cut 0 bases from V and 9 bases from J; bases unmatched to any gene: 4. The CDR3 spans 14 residues. From germline, CDR1 is KGHSH and CDR2 LQKENI. The CDR3 DNA reads as TGTGCCAGCTCACCACCGCTTAGCGGGACTGAGCAGTTCTTC. Its translation is CASSPPLSGTEQFF.

The rearrangement joins TRBV3-1 (or the pseudogene TRBV3-2) to TRBJ1-2; the match to TRBD1 covers 7 bases. V lost 5 bases and J lost 2; bases outside the gene matches: 8. CDR1 and CDR2 from the germline V gene are LGHDT and YNNKEL (reference sequence). CDR3 length equals 15 residues. The CDR3 loop is CASSRGEGANYGYTF. CDR3 DNA: TGTGCCAGCAGCAGGGGCGAGGGGGCGAACTATGGCTACACCTTC.

V and J are TRBV12-3 or TRBV12-4 and TRBJ1-1, with D possibly TRBD1 on 5 matching bases. Trimming cost V 9 bases and J 2 bases, with 13 bases left between them. The CDR3 length is 13 residues. CDR3 nucleotide sequence: TGTGCCAGTGTCTGGGGCAGAAACACTGAAGCTTTCTTT. It specifies CASVWGRNTEAFF.

This chain joins TRBV7-6 and TRBJ2-1, with 8 bases lining up with TRBD2. Germline lookup yields CDR1 SGHVS and CDR2 FNYEAQ. Unmatched junction bases numbered 5, after V lost 5 bases and J lost 2 bases. The CDR3 has 15 amino acids. The CDR3 sequence is CASSAGLGTYNEQFF. CDR3 DNA sequence: TGTGCCAGCAGCGCGGGACTAGGGACCTACAATGAGCAGTTCTTC.

CDR3 residues: CAGRLLNTEAFF. CDR3 sequence (DNA): TGTGCGGGCAGATTATTGAACACTGAAGCTTTCTTT. The chain is built from TRBV21-1 and TRBJ1-1; TRBD1 reflects the table's D call only, with no check against the DNA. TRBV21-1 constitutes a pseudogene. CDR3 length equals 12 residues.

This clone was detected a few times. V and J are TRBV2 and TRBJ2-7, with D possibly being TRBD2 (6 bases). In germline, CDR1 is SNHLY, CDR2 FYNNEI. The CDR3 covers 15 residues. V lost 7 bases to trimming and J lost 0 bases, with 16 bases between them. The CDR3, as DNA: TGTGCCAGCATGAGGGACTTTTTCAGCTCCTACGAGCAGTACTTC. Translated, it gives CASMRDFFSSYEQYF.

The CDR3 bases are TGTGCCAGCAGTTGTTGCAGGGGCGGTTTCGTAACGTACAATGAGCAGTTCTTC. Its translation is CASSCCRGGFVTYNEQFF. The chain has TRBV6-9 and TRBJ2-1, with D possibly TRBD1 on 6 matching bases. This CDR3 has 18 amino acids. CDR1 and CDR2 from the germline V gene are MNHGY and SVAAGI. V lost 4 bases and J lost 4, with 23 bases in between.

This clone was picked up a small number of times. The chain carries TRBV28 and TRBJ2-5, with TRBD1 matching 9 bases. The CDR3 is made up of 14 amino acids. CDR1 and CDR2 (germline): MDHEN, SYDVKM. With V trimmed by 6 bases and J by 5 bases, 7 bases remained unmatched. CDR3 bases: TGTGCCAGCAGCCCCACAGGGACAGGGGAGACCCAGTACTTC. It encodes CASSPTGTGETQYF.

V and J are TRBV19 and TRBJ2-3; the match to TRBD1 covers 7 bases. The J segment lost 4 bases and the V segment lost 7 bases, leaving 8 bases of the junction unmatched. Germline-derived CDR1 and CDR2 are LNHDA and SQIVND (reference sequence). The CDR3 consists of 14 residues. The CDR3 reads CASKWQGDPDTQYF. In nucleotides, the CDR3 is TGTGCCAGTAAGTGGCAGGGGGACCCAGATACGCAGTATTTT.

The genes are TRBV7-2 and TRBJ2-5, with 11 positions matching TRBD2. J was trimmed by 3 bases and V by 2 bases; bases with no gene match: 2. CDR1 and CDR2 (germline): SGHTA, FQGNSA. This CDR3 is built from 15 residues. The CDR3 nucleotides are TGTGCCAGCAGCTTAAGACTAGCGGGAAAAGAGACCCAGTACTTC. It is translated as CASSLRLAGKETQYF.

V gene TRBV28 combines with J gene TRBJ1-2, with 9 nucleotides matching TRBD1. The CDR3 is made up of 17 amino acids. Germline V gives CDR1 MDHEN, CDR2 SYDVKM. With V trimmed by 7 bases and J by 0 bases, 12 bases remained unmatched. The DNA for the CDR3 is TGTGCCAGCACCATTCCTAGGGGGACAGGGCCTAACTATGGCTACACCTTC. Translation: CASTIPRGTGPNYGYTF.

The V and J genes are TRBV5-1 and TRBJ1-4; D unresolved. The CDR3 is made up of 16 amino acids. Trimming took 0 bases from V and 0 from J, leaving 9 bases between them. The germline gives CDR1 SGHRS, CDR2 YFSETQ. DNA for the CDR3: TGCGCCAGCAGCTTGGGCGAAATAACAACTAATGAAAAACTGTTTTTT. It yields the protein CASSLGEITTNEKLFF.

In this sample, this clone turned up once. The V call is TRBV3-1 (or the pseudogene TRBV3-2), the J call TRBJ1-5; D is perhaps TRBD1 (6 bases). CDR1 and CDR2 from the germline V gene are LGHDT and YNNKEL (reference sequence). This CDR3 contains 20 residues. Trimming left V 11 bases short and J 0 bases short, with 32 bases between. The DNA for the CDR3 is TGTGCCCCTACGGTTGGGGCAGGGACACCCTGCCAACATAGCAATCAGCCCCAGCATTTT. It yields the protein CAPTVGAGTPCQHSNQPQHF.

This chain links TRBV9 with TRBJ2-2, with TRBD1 matching over 11 bases. V was pared by 0 bases and J by 6 bases, with 7 bases of the junction left unmatched. Germline V gene sequence: CDR1 SGDLS, CDR2 YYNGEE. The CDR3 is made up of 17 amino acids. The CDR3 coding sequence is TGTGCCAGCAGCGTAGTCCCGGGACAGGGGGTCGCCGGGGAGCTGTTTTTT. Residues: CASSVVPGQGVAGELFF.

This clone was detected ten times or more. The chain uses TRBV10-3 and TRBJ2-1, with 8 bases aligning to TRBD2. Losses at the gene ends were 7 bases for V and 7 bases for J; bases not matched to a gene: 6. There are 13 residues in the CDR3. Germline CDR1 is ENHRY and CDR2 is SYGVKD. CDR3 nucleotide sequence: TGTGCCATCAAAGCGGGGGTACTTAATGAGCAGTTCTTC. Translation gives CAIKAGVLNEQFF.

Ten or more counts support this clone. The chain is built from TRBV5-4 and TRBJ1-1, with a possible D match to TRBD1 (6 bases). Germline loops: CDR1 SGHNT, CDR2 YYREEE (reference sequence). This CDR3 has 15 residues. V gave up 0 bases and J gave up 1 base, with 10 bases separating them. CDR3 amino acids: CASSLVGRGNTEAFF. The CDR3 coding sequence is TGTGCCAGCAGCTTGGTCGGCAGGGGGAACACTGAAGCTTTCTTT. Using reference TRBV5-4 and TRBJ1-1 for the parts outside the CDR3, the full variable domain is ETGVTQSPTHLIKTRGQQVTLRCSSQSGHNTVSWYQQALGQGPQFIFQYYREEENGRGNFPPRFSGLQFPNYSSELNVNALELDDSALYLCASSLVGRGNTEAFFGQGTRLTVV.